A selection of T cell receptor beta chains follows, all from one sample in a study of T cell repertoires in cytomegalovirus infection. TCRdb used MiXCR to reprocess the reads, holding one entry per CDR3 protein. Of almost 550,000 distinct CDR3 sequences listed, approximately 15% are singletons. Sequencing input: CD8+ T cells from PBMCs. The receptors originated from a human donor in good health (CMV status not recorded). Some clones in this sample may be carry-over from other donors' samples. Both conserved end residues are part of each CDR3. D genes are given only for firm matches. Clone sizes are given selectively: once, few, many, or a class where the clone is expanded.

j_call	d_call	v_call	clone_size	cdr3_aa	cdr3_nt
TRBJ1-4	.	TRBV7-8	many	CASNPTIANNEKLFF	TGTGCCAGCAATCCGACTATCGCGAATAATGAAAAACTGTTTTTT
TRBJ2-1	.	TRBV4-1	.	CASSQELDNEQFF	TGCGCCAGCAGCCAAGAACTAGACAATGAGCAGTTCTTC
TRBJ2-7	TRBD1	TRBV27	many	CASSQGQGLRSFEQYF	TGTGCCAGCAGTCAGGGACAGGGACTAAGATCGTTCGAGCAGTACTTC
TRBJ2-2	.	TRBV5-6	.	CARSLAGITGELFF	TGTGCCAGAAGCTTGGCCGGGATCACCGGGGAGCTGTTTTTT
TRBJ1-5	.	TRBV4-1	.	CASSQGRAQQPQHF	TGCGCCAGCAGCCAGGGCAGGGCCCAACAGCCCCAGCATTTT
TRBJ2-7	TRBD2	TRBV4-1	.	CASSQAPWLAGGTYEQYF	TGCGCCAGCAGCCAAGCGCCTTGGCTAGCGGGAGGAACCTACGAGCAGTACTTC
TRBJ2-4	.	TRBV27	many	CASSRSEQTKNIQYF	TGTGCCAGCAGTAGATCGGAACAGACCAAAAACATTCAGTACTTC
TRBJ2-2	.	TRBV19	.	CASRRASRTGELFF	TGTGCCAGTAGGAGGGCGTCGAGGACCGGGGAGCTGTTTTTT
TRBJ2-3	.	TRBV19	few	CASSIGPNTQYF	TGTGCCAGTAGTATTGGGCCTAATACGCAGTATTTT
TRBJ2-2	TRBD2	TRBV29-1	many	CSVGGTSGTGELFF	TGCAGCGTGGGGGGGACTAGCGGTACCGGGGAGCTGTTTTTT
TRBJ2-1	TRBD2	TRBV7-3	many	CASSLTSASYNEQFF	TGTGCCAGCAGCCTCACTAGCGCGTCCTACAATGAGCAGTTCTTC